These T cell receptor beta chains were read from a single sample in a study of T cell responses to AZD1222 COVID-19 vaccine. Profiled with immunoSEQ multiplex PCR; TCRdb holds only in-frame clones, not every one. This sample carries roughly 85,000 clones, 86% of them seen once, and the ten largest clones take around 6.7%. The specimen was peripheral blood, collected on day 0 of AZD1222 vaccination. The receptors were sampled from an adult in good health. CDR3s include the opening cysteine and the closing phenylalanine or tryptophan. Fields, in order: V gene, D gene, J gene, clone size, CDR3 length, CDR3 protein, CDR3 DNA. A D gene is named only where the DNA matches it firmly. Clone sizes are given selectively: once, few, many, or a class where the clone is expanded.

v_gene: TRBV15
d_gene: .
j_gene: TRBJ2-5
abundance: .
len: 18
CDR3aa: CATSRADAVMAPKETQYF
CDR3nt: TGTGCCACCAGCAGAGCGGACGCCGTCATGGCCCCTAAAGAGACCCAGTACTTC

v_gene: TRBV27
d_gene: .
j_gene: TRBJ2-1
abundance: .
len: 15
CDR3aa: CASRLDYTGNNEQFF
CDR3nt: TGTGCCAGCAGACTGGACTATACCGGCAACAATGAGCAGTTCTTC

v_gene: TRBV9
d_gene: .
j_gene: TRBJ2-1
abundance: .
len: 14
CDR3aa: CASSVVSSRGEQFF
CDR3nt: TGTGCCAGCAGCGTAGTCAGCAGTCGGGGTGAGCAGTTCTTC

v_gene: TRBV4-1
d_gene: TRBD1
j_gene: TRBJ1-6
abundance: .
len: 16
CDR3aa: CASSQQGTGSRSPLHF
CDR3nt: TGCGCCAGCAGCCAACAAGGGACAGGCTCAAGATCACCCCTCCACTTT

v_gene: TRBV6-2/TRBV6-3
d_gene: TRBD1
j_gene: TRBJ1-2
abundance: .
len: 18
CDR3aa: CASSNPYFDQGATYGYTF
CDR3nt: TGTGCCAGCAGCAATCCCTACTTTGACCAGGGGGCGACCTATGGCTACACCTTC

v_gene: TRBV18
d_gene: .
j_gene: TRBJ1-2
abundance: .
len: 13
CDR3aa: CASSPMENYGYTF
CDR3nt: TGTGCCAGCTCACCGATGGAGAACTATGGCTACACCTTC

v_gene: TRBV6-2/TRBV6-3
d_gene: .
j_gene: TRBJ2-7
abundance: once
len: 13
CDR3aa: CASSYSVYYEQYF
CDR3nt: TGTGCCAGCAGTTACTCGGTATACTACGAGCAGTACTTC

v_gene: TRBV4-1
d_gene: .
j_gene: TRBJ2-5
abundance: .
len: 12
CDR3aa: CASSQDRQTQYF
CDR3nt: TGCGCCAGCAGCCAAGACAGACAGACCCAGTACTTC

v_gene: TRBV3-1/TRBV3-2
d_gene: TRBD1
j_gene: TRBJ1-5
abundance: .
len: 15
CDR3aa: CASSQDSQGDQPQHF
CDR3nt: TGTGCCAGCAGCCAAGATTCCCAGGGGGATCAGCCCCAGCATTTT

v_gene: TRBV14
d_gene: .
j_gene: TRBJ2-7
abundance: .
len: 19
CDR3aa: CASSQEPRALGWSSYEQYF
CDR3nt: TGTGCCAGCAGCCAAGAACCCCGGGCCCTTGGCTGGAGTTCCTACGAGCAGTACTTC

v_gene: TRBV30
d_gene: TRBD1
j_gene: TRBJ1-5
abundance: .
len: 16
CDR3aa: CAWSPDTGGRNQPQHF
CDR3nt: TGTGCCTGGAGTCCCGATACAGGGGGTCGGAATCAGCCCCAGCATTTT

v_gene: TRBV5-1
d_gene: .
j_gene: TRBJ1-1
abundance: once
len: 13
CDR3aa: CASSLEKLTEAFF
CDR3nt: TGCGCCAGCAGCTTGGAGAAACTGACTGAAGCTTTCTTT

v_gene: TRBV3-1/TRBV3-2
d_gene: TRBD1
j_gene: TRBJ1-6
abundance: .
len: 19
CDR3aa: CASSQDSWAGGGYNSPLHF
CDR3nt: TGTGCCAGCAGCCAAGATAGTTGGGCAGGGGGCGGATATAATTCACCCCTCCACTTT